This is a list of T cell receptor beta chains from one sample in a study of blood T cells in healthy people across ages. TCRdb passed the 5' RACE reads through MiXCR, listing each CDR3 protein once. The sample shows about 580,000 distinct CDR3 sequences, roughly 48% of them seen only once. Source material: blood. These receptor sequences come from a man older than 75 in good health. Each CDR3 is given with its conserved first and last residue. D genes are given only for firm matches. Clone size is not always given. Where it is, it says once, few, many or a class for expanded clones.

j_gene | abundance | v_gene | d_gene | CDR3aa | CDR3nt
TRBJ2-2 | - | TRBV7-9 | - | CASSSPRTEANTGELFF | TGTGCCAGCAGCTCCCCCAGGACAGAAGCGAACACCGGGGAGCTGTTTTTT
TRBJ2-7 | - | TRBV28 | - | CASSHTTYEQYF | TGTGCCAGCAGTCACACAACCTACGAGCAGTACTTC
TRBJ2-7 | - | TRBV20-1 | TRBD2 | CSARVAVAGLDLEQYF | TGCAGTGCTAGGGTTGCGGTAGCGGGATTGGACCTCGAGCAGTACTTC
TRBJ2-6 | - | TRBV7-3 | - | CASSRQDFGANVLTF | TGTGCCAGCAGTCGACAGGACTTTGGGGCCAACGTCCTGACTTTC
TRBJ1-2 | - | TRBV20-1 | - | CSAPDWTEGGYTF | TGCAGTGCACCGGATTGGACAGAGGGTGGCTACACCTTC
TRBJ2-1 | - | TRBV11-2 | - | CASSLGGTQQFF | TGTGCCAGCAGCTTAGGCGGGACTCAGCAGTTCTTC
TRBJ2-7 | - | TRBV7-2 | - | CASSSQVFYEQYF | TGTGCCAGCAGCTCCCAGGTTTTTTACGAGCAGTACTTC
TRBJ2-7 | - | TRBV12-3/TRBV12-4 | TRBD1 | CASSSSGTGGDEQYF | TGTGCCAGCAGTTCCTCCGGGACAGGGGGCGACGAGCAGTACTTC
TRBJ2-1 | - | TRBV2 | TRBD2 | CASSRASGRTEQFF | TGTGCCAGCAGTAGGGCTAGCGGGAGGACTGAGCAGTTCTTC
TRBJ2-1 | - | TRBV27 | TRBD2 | CASSLLGEREGIPTTEQFF | TGTGCCAGCAGTTTGCTGGGAGAGCGGGAGGGCATACCAACCACAGAGCAGTTCTTC
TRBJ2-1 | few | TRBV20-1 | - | CSAKKEGEQFF | TGCAGTGCTAAGAAGGAAGGCGAGCAGTTCTTC
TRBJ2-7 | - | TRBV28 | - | CASSPTLGLQAEQYF | TGTGCCAGCAGTCCCACCCTTGGGCTGCAGGCTGAGCAGTACTTC
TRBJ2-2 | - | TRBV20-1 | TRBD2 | CSATLAGGRRNTGELFF | TGCAGTGCTACCCTAGCGGGGGGTCGGAGAAACACCGGGGAGCTGTTTTTT
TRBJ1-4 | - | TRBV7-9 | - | CASRRLGEKLFF | TGTGCCAGCAGGCGGCTAGGGGAAAAACTGTTTTTT
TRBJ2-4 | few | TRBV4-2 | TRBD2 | CASSQGGLAGVAKNIQYF | TGTGCCAGCAGCCAAGGGGGGCTAGCGGGCGTAGCCAAAAACATTCAGTACTTC
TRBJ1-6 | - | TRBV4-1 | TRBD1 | CASSQGQGLNSPLHF | TGCGCCAGCAGCCAGGGACAGGGGCTTAATTCACCCCTCCACTTT
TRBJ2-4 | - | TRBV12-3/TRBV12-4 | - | CASSPGSFGQYF | TGTGCCAGCAGCCCTGGTTCGTTCGGTCAGTACTTC
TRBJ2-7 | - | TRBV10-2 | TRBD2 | CASRRTGTSGTLYEQYF | TGCGCCAGCAGACGAACCGGGACTAGCGGGACCTTATACGAGCAGTACTTC
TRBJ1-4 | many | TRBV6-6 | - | CASRSETTRLNEKLFF | TGTGCCAGCAGATCAGAGACGACAAGACTGAATGAAAAACTGTTTTTT
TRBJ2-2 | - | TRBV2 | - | CASTPRSGNTGELFF | TGTGCCAGCACCCCCCGGAGCGGAAACACCGGGGAGCTGTTTTTT
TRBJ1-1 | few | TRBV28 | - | CASISTMNTEAFF | TGTGCCAGCATTAGTACAATGAACACTGAAGCTTTCTTT
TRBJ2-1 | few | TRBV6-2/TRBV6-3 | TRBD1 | CASSYSIGGQARYNEQFF | TGTGCCAGCAGTTACTCGATAGGGGGACAGGCCAGGTACAATGAGCAGTTCTTC
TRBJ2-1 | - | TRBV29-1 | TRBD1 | CSGRPGQGKFWDNEQFF | TGCAGCGGAAGACCGGGACAGGGGAAATTTTGGGACAATGAGCAGTTCTTC
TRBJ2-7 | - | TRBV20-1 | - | CSANGPGSYEQYF | TGCAGTGCTAATGGGCCTGGTTCCTACGAGCAGTACTTC
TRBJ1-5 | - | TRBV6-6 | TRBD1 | CASVLGQGGNQPQHF | TGTGCCAGTGTATTGGGACAGGGGGGCAATCAGCCCCAGCATTTT
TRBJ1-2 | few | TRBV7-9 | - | CASTPSGANYGCTF | TGTGCCAGCACCCCCAGCGGGGCTAACTATGGCTGCACCTTC
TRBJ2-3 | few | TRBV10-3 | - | CATLLESTQYF | TGTGCCACCCTCTTGGAGTCTACGCAGTATTTT
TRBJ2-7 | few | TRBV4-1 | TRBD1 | CASSQTGESSYEQYF | TGCGCCAGCAGCCAGACAGGGGAAAGTTCCTACGAGCAGTACTTC
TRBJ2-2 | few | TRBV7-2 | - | CASSFYTGELFF | TGTGCCAGCAGCTTTTACACCGGGGAGCTGTTTTTT
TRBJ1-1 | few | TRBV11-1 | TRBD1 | CASSWARGLNTEAFF | TGTGCCAGCAGCTGGGCCAGGGGGCTGAACACTGAAGCTTTCTTT
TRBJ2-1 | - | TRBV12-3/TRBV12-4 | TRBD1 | CASKRQGWDEKFF | TGTGCCAGCAAAAGACAGGGGTGGGATGAGAAGTTCTTC
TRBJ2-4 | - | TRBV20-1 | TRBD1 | CSARVPGQGDRRNIQYF | TGCAGTGCTAGAGTGCCGGGACAGGGTGACAGAAGGAACATTCAGTACTTC
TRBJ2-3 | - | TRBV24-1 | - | CATSDAGGSSSSTDTQYF | TGTGCCACCAGTGACGCCGGCGGATCTTCTTCTAGCACAGATACGCAGTATTTT
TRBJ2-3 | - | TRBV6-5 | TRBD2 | CASSWGLAGVSYNEQYF | TGTGCCAGCAGTTGGGGACTAGCGGGGGTCTCCTACAATGAGCAGTATTTT
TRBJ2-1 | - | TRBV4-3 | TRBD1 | CASSQDFGTGVYNEQFF | TGCGCCAGCAGCCAAGATTTTGGGACAGGGGTCTACAATGAGCAGTTCTTC
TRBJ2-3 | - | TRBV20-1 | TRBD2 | CSATLALGTETQYF | TGCAGTGCTACACTAGCGCTGGGCACAGAGACGCAGTATTTT
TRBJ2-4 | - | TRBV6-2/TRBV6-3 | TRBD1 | CASSDRDRGYIQYF | TGTGCCAGCAGTGATCGGGACAGGGGGTACATTCAGTACTTC
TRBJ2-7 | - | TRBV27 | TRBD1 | CASRTSGTGGGEQYF | TGTGCCAGCAGAACATCCGGGACAGGGGGTGGAGAGCAGTACTTC
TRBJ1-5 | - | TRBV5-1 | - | CTSSLGGTNQPQHF | TGCACCAGCAGCTTGGGGGGGACTAATCAGCCCCAGCATTTT
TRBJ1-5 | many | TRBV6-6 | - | CASTRSGTQPQHF | TGTGCCAGCACCAGGTCTGGGACTCAGCCCCAGCATTTT
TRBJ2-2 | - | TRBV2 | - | CASRVEHTGELFF | TGTGCCAGCAGGGTAGAGCACACCGGGGAGCTGTTTTTT
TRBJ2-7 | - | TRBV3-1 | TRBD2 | CASSQETSATYEQYF | TGTGCCAGCAGCCAAGAGACTAGCGCTACCTACGAGCAGTACTTC